This paragraph reports one T cell receptor beta chain. This sample is drawn from a study of T cell responses to AZD1222 COVID-19 vaccine. Profiled with immunoSEQ multiplex PCR; TCRdb holds only in-frame clones, not every one. This sample has 150,000 to 250,000 clones, with about 93% found just once. CDR1 is DFQATT and CDR2 is SNEGSKA in the germline V gene (reference sequence). This CDR3 is 15 amino acids long. Trimming at V came to 3 bases and at J to 0 bases, leaving 7 bases not matched to a gene. This sequence was found in an adult who received the AZD1222 COVID-19 vaccine. V usage is TRBV20-1 and J usage is TRBJ2-7; 8 bases agree with TRBD2. The source was peripheral blood, collected 28 days after the second AZD1222 dose. The CDR3 DNA follows: TGCAGTGCTAGTGATGGACTAGCAAGCTCCTACGAGCAGTACTTC. Protein: CSASDGLASSYEQYF.